The 15 T cell receptor beta chains given below trace back to one sample, sequenced in a study of cytomegalovirus exposure and HLA in healthy donors (dated by TCRdb to 2016 to 2017). Receptor amplification or capture employed the immunoSEQ multiplex PCR assay. TCRdb provides this immuneACCESS table in a form limited to in-frame rearrangements. Some clones are lacking; in checked studies, under half of them reflect an unresolved V gene, and why the rest are absent is not known. The table for this sample lists 200,000 to 250,000 clones; about nine tenths of them were counted only once. The ten largest clones capture 1% to 1.2% of the sample. Sequencing input: PBMCs. The receptors stem from a woman aged 18-29 years in good health and CMV-seronegative.

V gene TRBV29-1 combines with J gene TRBJ2-1; 8 bases match TRBD2. V lost 4 bases to trimming and J lost 6 bases; unmatched junction nucleotides: 11. The germline V gene has CDR1 SQVTM and CDR2 ANQGSEA. The CDR3 sequence is 15 residues long. The CDR3 is CSVVPGTRVPNEQFF. In nucleotides, the CDR3 is TGCAGCGTTGTCCCTGGGACTAGGGTACCCAATGAGCAGTTCTTC.

The chain joins TRBV11-2 to TRBJ1-4, with D hard to call. This CDR3 comprises 16 residues. Trimming removed 3 bases at V and 2 bases at J, with 13 bases between. Looked up from germline, CDR1 is SGHAT and CDR2 is FQNNGV. The DNA of the CDR3 is TGTGCCAGCAGCTTGGTCCGGGATTCGACTAATGAAAAACTGTTTTTT. It specifies CASSLVRDSTNEKLFF.

The rearrangement joins TRBV4-2 to TRBJ2-7; 11 nucleotides align to TRBD1. V lost 1 base to trimming and J lost 4 bases; unmatched junction nucleotides: 6. Germline-derived CDR1 and CDR2 are LGHNA and YNFKEQ. The CDR3 loop spans 16 amino acids. The CDR3 DNA is TGTGCCAGCAGCCAAGTCACGGGACAGGGGGTGTACGAGCAGTACTTC. Translating it yields CASSQVTGQGVYEQYF.

The chain has TRBV5-1 and TRBJ2-7, with a weak D call TRBD1 (5 bases). Trimming shortened V by 4 bases and J by 3 bases, and 14 bases separated the two germline ends. This CDR3 region has 14 residues. Germline loops: CDR1 SGHRS, CDR2 YFSETQ. CDR3 in amino acids: CASSEDNVSYEQYF. As DNA, the CDR3 is TGCGCCAGCAGCGAGGACAATGTAAGCTACGAGCAGTACTTC. Full variable domain (remainder filled in from reference TRBV5-1 and TRBJ2-7): KAGVTQTPRYLIKTRGQQVTLSCSPISGHRSVSWYQQTPGQGLQFLFEYFSETQRNKGNFPGRFSGRQFSNSRSEMNVSTLELGDSALYLCASSEDNVSYEQYFGPGTRLTVT.

The chain recombines TRBV29-1 with TRBJ1-2, with D unclear. V shed 6 bases and J shed 5 bases, with 7 bases lying between them. The CDR3 is 10 amino acids. Germline lookup yields CDR1 SQVTM and CDR2 ANQGSEA. The chain's CDR3 is CSVFLYGYTF. DNA of the CDR3: TGCAGCGTATTCTTGTATGGCTACACCTTC.

This clone was observed a few times. The V call is TRBV7-9, the J call TRBJ2-1, with D tentatively TRBD2 (6 bases). Germline CDR1 and CDR2: SEHNR and FQNEAQ (reference sequence). Trimming pared 5 bases from V and 5 bases from J, leaving 16 bases between. The CDR3 is 15 residues long. For the CDR3, the DNA is TGTGCCAGCAGCCCTCGTGGCGGGACCCACAATGAGCAGTTCTTC. Encoded protein: CASSPRGGTHNEQFF.

V is TRBV6-1 and J is TRBJ2-1; 7 nucleotides line up with TRBD2. The CDR3 length is 14 residues. The V segment lost 3 bases and the J segment 4 bases; nucleotides outside the gene matches: 3. Looked up from germline, CDR1 is MNHNS and CDR2 is SASEGT. CDR3 region: CASSEERDYNEQFF. The CDR3 nucleotides read TGTGCCAGCAGTGAGGAGCGGGATTACAATGAGCAGTTCTTC.

CDR3 sequence: CLTGTSGRSDTQYF. CDR3 sequence (DNA): TGTCTGACCGGGACTAGCGGGAGGTCAGATACGCAGTATTTT. The V gene is TRBV27, the J gene TRBJ2-3; TRBD2 agrees at 15 bases. Per germline, CDR1 MNHEY and CDR2 SMNVEV (reference sequence). The CDR3 loop spans 14 amino acids.

J is TRBJ2-5 and V is TRBV10-3; 9 nucleotides align to TRBD2. This CDR3 is built from 14 residues. CDR1 and CDR2 from the germline V gene are ENHRY and SYGVKD. The trim removed 8 bases at V and 5 bases at J, leaving 9 bases unmatched. The CDR3 protein is CAIGSTAGGETQYF. CDR3 nucleotide sequence: TGTGCCATCGGGAGTACAGCGGGGGGCGAGACCCAGTACTTC.

V is TRBV4-2 and J is TRBJ2-2; 15 bases align to TRBD2. The CDR3 sequence is 19 residues long. The V segment lost 1 base and the J segment 1 base; nucleotides outside the gene matches: 4. Germline V lookup: CDR1 LGHNA, CDR2 YNFKEQ. CDR3 sequence reads: CASSQGPGLAGGNTGELFF. CDR3 nucleotide sequence: TGTGCCAGCAGCCAAGGACCGGGACTAGCGGGAGGGAACACCGGGGAGCTGTTTTTT.

The chain employs TRBV5-1 and TRBJ2-5; 9 bases match TRBD2. The CDR3 spans 16 residues. Germline CDR1 is SGHRS and CDR2 is YFSETQ. The ends lost 6 bases at V and 2 bases at J; junction bases unmatched: 11. The CDR3: CASKRSTSGVQETQYF. The CDR3 coding sequence is TGCGCCAGCAAGAGGTCGACTAGCGGAGTACAAGAGACCCAGTACTTC.

The rearrangement uses TRBV5-1 and TRBJ2-7; maybe TRBD2 (5 bases). The CDR3 runs 15 residues. CDR1 and CDR2 (germline): SGHRS, YFSETQ. Trimming shortened V by 7 bases and J by 5 bases, and 22 bases separated the two germline ends. CDR3 sequence (DNA): TGCGCCAGCGGCCAGAGGGCGGTTGATTCCAACGAGCAGTACTTC. This gives the protein CASGQRAVDSNEQYF.

The DNA for the CDR3 is TGTGCCTGGAGGTGGGGGCTTTTCTATGGCTACACCTTC. Its translation is CAWRWGLFYGYTF. The rearrangement links TRBV30 to TRBJ1-2; a possible D gene is TRBD1 (6 bases). This CDR3 has 13 amino acids. Germline CDR1 reads GTSNPN; CDR2 reads SVGIG (reference sequence). V lost 3 bases to trimming and J lost 4 bases, with 12 bases between them.

The chain is built from TRBV2 and TRBJ2-1; D is possibly TRBD2 (5 bases). Trimming shortened V by 7 bases and J by 9 bases, and 16 bases separated the two germline ends. Germline V lookup: CDR1 SNHLY, CDR2 FYNNEI. The CDR3 sequence is 13 residues long. The DNA for the CDR3 is TGTGCCAGCAACAGTAAGGGAGAGCGTGAGCAGTTCTTC. It yields the protein CASNSKGEREQFF.

The CDR3 sequence: CASRDLRDSSRGFF. CDR3 sequence (DNA): TGTGCCAGCAGGGACCTCCGAGACAGTTCGAGAGGTTTCTTT. J is TRBJ1-1 and V is TRBV6-1, with a tentative D call TRBD1 (5 bases). The germline CDR1 and CDR2 sequences are MNHNS and SASEGT. The CDR3 is 14 residues long. Trimming took 6 bases from V and 13 from J, leaving 24 bases between them.